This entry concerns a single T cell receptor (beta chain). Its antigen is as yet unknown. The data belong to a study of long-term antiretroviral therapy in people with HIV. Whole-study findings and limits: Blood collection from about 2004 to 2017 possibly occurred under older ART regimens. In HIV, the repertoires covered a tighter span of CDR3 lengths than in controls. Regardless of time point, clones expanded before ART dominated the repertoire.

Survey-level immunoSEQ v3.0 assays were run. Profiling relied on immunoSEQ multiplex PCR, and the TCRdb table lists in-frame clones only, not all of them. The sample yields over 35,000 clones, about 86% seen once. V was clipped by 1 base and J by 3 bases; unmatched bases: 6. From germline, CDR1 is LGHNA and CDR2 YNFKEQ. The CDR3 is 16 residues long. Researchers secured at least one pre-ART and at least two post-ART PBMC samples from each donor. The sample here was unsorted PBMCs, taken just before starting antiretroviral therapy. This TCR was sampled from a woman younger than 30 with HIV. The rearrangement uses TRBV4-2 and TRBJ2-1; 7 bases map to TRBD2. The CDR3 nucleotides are TGTGCCAGCAGCCAAGTTCCGCGGGAGTTCTACAATGAGCAGTTCTTC. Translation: CASSQVPREFYNEQFF.